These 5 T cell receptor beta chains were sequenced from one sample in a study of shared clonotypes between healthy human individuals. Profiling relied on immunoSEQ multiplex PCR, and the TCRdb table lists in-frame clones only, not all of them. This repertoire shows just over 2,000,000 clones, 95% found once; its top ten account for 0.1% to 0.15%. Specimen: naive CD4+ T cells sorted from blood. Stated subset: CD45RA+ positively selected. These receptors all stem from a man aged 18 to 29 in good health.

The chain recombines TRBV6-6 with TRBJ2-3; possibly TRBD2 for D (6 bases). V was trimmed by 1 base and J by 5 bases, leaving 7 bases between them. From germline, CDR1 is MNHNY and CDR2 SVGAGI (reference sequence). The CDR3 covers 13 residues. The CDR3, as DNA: TGTGCCAGCAGTTACTTGGAGGGAGATACGCAGTATTTT. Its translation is CASSYLEGDTQYF.

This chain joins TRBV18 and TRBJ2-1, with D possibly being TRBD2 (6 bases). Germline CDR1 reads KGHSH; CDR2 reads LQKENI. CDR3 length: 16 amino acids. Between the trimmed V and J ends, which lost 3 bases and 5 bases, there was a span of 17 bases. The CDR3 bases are TGTGCCAGCTCACCCGGGCTAGCGTCCCACCACAATGAGCAGTTCTTC. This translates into CASSPGLASHHNEQFF.

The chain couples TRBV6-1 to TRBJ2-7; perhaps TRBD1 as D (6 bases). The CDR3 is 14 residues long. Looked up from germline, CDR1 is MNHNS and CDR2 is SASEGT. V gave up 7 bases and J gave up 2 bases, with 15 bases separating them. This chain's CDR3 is CASIRGTVPYEQYF. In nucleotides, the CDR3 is TGTGCCAGCATTAGGGGGACGGTTCCCTACGAGCAGTACTTC.

The chain's CDR3 is CASSLGDRGRSEAFF. The DNA for the CDR3 is TGTGCCAGCAGCTTAGGGGACAGGGGGCGATCTGAAGCTTTCTTT. The V gene is TRBV7-9, the J gene TRBJ1-1, with 12 nucleotides matching TRBD1. CDR3 length equals 15 residues. Germline CDR1 SEHNR, CDR2 FQNEAQ (reference sequence). After removal of 1 base from V and 6 bases from J, the junction contained 3 bases not matched to a gene.

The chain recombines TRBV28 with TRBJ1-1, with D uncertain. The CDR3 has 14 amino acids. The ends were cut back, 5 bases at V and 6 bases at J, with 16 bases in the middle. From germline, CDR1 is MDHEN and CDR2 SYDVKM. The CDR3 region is CASSLALGPSEAFF. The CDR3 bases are TGTGCCAGCAGTCTTGCCCTAGGACCGTCTGAAGCTTTCTTT.